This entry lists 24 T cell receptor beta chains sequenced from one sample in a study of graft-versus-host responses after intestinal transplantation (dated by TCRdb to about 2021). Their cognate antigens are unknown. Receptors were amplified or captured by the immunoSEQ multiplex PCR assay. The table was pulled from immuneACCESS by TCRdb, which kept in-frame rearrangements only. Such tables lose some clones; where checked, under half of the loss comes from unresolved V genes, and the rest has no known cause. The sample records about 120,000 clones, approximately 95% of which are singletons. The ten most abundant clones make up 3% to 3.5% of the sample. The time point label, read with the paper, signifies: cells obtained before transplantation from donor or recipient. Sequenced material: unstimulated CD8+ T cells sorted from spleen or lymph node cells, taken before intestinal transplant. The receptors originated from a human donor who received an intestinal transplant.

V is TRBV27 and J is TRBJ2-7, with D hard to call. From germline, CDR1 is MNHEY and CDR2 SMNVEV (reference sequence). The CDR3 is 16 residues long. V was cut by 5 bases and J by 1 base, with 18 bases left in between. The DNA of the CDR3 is TGTGCCAGCAGTCCATCCCGTCTCCCCAGATCCTACGAGCAGTACTTC. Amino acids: CASSPSRLPRSYEQYF.

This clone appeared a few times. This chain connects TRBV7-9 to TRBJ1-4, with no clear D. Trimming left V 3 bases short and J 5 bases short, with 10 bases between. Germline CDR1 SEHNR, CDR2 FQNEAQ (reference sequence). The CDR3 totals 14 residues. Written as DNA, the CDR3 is TGTGCCAGCAGCTTGGTGTTAGGAAATGAAAAACTGTTTTTT. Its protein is CASSLVLGNEKLFF.

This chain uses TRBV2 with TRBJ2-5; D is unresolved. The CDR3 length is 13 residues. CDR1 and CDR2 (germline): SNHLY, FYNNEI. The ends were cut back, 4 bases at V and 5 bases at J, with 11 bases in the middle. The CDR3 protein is CASSAENEETQYF. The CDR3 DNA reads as TGTGCCAGCAGTGCCGAGAATGAGGAGACCCAGTACTTC.

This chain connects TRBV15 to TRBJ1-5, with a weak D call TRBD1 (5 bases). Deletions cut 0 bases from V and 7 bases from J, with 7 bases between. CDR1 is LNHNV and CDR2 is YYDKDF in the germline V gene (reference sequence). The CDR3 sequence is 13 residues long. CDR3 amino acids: CATSRDQGQPQHF. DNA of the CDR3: TGTGCCACCAGCAGAGATCAGGGCCAGCCCCAGCATTTT.

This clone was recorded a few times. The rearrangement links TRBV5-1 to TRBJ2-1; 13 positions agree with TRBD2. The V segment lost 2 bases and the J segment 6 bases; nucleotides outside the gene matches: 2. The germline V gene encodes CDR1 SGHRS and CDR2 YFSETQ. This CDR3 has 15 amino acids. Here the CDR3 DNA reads TGCGCCAGCAGCTTTACTAGCGGGAGGGCCAATGAGCAGTTCTTC. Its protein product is CASSFTSGRANEQFF.

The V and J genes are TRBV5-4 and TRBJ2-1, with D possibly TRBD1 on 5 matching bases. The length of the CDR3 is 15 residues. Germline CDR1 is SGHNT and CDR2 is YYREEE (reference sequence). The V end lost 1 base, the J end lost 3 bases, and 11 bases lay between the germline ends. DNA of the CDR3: TGTGCCAGCAGCTTGATTGGAACAGGCTACAATGAGCAGTTCTTC. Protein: CASSLIGTGYNEQFF.

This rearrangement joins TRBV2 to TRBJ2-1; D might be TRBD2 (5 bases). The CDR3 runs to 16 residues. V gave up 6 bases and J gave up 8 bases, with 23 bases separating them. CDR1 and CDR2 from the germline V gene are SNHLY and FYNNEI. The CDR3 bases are TGTGCCAGCAGGGCCCTTTGGCTACCGACTACCTATGAGCAGTTCTTC. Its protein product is CASRALWLPTTYEQFF.

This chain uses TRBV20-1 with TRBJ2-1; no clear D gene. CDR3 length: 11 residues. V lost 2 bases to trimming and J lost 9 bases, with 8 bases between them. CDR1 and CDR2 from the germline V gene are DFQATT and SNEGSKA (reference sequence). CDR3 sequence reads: CSARLHSEQFF. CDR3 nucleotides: TGCAGTGCTAGACTGCACAGTGAGCAGTTCTTC.

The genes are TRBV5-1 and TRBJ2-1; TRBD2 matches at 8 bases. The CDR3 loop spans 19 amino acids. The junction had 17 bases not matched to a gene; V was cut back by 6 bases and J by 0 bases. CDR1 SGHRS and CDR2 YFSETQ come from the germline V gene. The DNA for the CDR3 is TGCGCCAGCAAACCTGGGAGTAGCGGGGACCCGAGCTCCTACAATGAGCAGTTCTTC. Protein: CASKPGSSGDPSSYNEQFF.

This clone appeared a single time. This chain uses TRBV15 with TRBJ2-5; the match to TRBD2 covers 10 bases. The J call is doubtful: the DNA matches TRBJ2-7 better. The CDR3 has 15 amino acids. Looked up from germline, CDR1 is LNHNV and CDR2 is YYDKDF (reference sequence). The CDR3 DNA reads TGTGCCACCAGCATTGGAGCGGGAGGGTCTTACGAGCAGTACTTC. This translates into CATSIGAGGSYEQYF.

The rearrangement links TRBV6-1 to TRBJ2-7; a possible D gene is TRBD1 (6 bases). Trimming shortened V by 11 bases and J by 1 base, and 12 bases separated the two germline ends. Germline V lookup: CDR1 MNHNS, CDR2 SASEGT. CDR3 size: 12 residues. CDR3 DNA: TGTGCCGGGGACACCCCTTCCTACGAGCAGTACTTC. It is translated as CAGDTPSYEQYF.

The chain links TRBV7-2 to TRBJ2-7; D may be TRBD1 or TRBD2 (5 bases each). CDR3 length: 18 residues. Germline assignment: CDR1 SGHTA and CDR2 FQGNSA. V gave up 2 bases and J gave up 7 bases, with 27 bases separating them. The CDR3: CASSLWGNTYRQSPEQYF. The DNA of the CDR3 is TGTGCCAGCAGCTTATGGGGGAACACTTACAGGCAGAGTCCAGAGCAGTACTTC. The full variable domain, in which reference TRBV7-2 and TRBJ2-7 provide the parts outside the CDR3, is GAGVSQSPSNKVTEKGKDVELRCDPISGHTALYWYRQSLGQGLEFLIYFQGNSAPDKSGLPSDRFSAERTGGSVSTLTIQRTQQEDSAVYLCASSLWGNTYRQSPEQYFGPGTRLTVT.

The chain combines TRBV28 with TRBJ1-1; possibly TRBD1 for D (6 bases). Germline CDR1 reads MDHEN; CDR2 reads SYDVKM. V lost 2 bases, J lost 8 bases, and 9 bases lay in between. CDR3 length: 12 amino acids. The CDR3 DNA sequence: TGTGCCAGCAGTTTAGGGGGCCCGGAAGCTTTCTTT. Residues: CASSLGGPEAFF.

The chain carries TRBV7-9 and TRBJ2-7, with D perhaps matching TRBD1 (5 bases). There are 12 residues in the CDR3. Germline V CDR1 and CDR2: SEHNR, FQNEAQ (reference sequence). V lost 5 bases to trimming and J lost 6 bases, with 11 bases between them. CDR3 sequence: CASSPGQPEQYF. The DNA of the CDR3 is TGTGCCAGCAGCCCCGGACAACCCGAGCAGTACTTC.

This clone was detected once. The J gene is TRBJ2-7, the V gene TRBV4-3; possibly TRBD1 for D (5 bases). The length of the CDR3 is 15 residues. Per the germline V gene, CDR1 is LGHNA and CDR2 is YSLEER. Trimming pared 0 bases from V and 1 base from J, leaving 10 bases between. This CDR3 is CASSQDKAGSYEQYF. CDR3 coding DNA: TGCGCCAGCAGCCAAGATAAGGCAGGGTCCTACGAGCAGTACTTC.

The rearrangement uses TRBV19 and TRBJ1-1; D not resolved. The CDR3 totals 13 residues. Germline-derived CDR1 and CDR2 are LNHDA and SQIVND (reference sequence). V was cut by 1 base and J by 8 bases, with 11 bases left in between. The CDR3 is CASSIVRQSEAFF. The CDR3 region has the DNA TGTGCCAGTAGTATAGTAAGGCAGTCAGAAGCTTTCTTT.

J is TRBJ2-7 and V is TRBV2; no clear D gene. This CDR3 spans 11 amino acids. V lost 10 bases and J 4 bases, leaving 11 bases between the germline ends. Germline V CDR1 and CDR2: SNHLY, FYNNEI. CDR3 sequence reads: CATSHEYEQYF. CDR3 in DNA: TGTGCCACCTCCCACGAGTACGAGCAGTACTTC.

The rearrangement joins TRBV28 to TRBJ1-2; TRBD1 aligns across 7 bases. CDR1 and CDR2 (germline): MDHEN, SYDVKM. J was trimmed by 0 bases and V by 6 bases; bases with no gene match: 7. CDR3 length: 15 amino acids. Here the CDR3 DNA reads TGTGCCAGCAGCCCCGACAGGGAAGCTAACTATGGCTACACCTTC. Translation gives CASSPDREANYGYTF.

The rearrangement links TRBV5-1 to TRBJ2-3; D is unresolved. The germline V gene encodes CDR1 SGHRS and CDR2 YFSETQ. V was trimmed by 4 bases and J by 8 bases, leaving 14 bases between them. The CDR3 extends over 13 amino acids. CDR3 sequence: CASSPDWHGTQYF. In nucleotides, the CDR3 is TGCGCCAGCAGCCCCGACTGGCACGGTACGCAGTATTTT.

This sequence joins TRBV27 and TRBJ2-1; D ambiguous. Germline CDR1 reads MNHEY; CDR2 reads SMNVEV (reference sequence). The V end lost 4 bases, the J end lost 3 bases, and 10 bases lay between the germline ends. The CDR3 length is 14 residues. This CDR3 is CASSSLAGYNEQFF. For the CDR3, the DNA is TGTGCCAGCAGTTCCCTGGCAGGCTACAATGAGCAGTTCTTC.

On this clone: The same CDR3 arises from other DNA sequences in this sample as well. CDR3 coding DNA: TGTGCCAGCAGTTACTCCAGGGGCAATGAGCAGTTCTTC. Residues: CASSYSRGNEQFF. The chain uses TRBV6-5 and TRBJ2-1; D perhaps matches TRBD1 (6 bases). In germline, CDR1 is MNHEY, CDR2 SVGAGI. This CDR3 has 13 amino acids. V was pared by 0 bases and J by 6 bases, with 6 bases between.

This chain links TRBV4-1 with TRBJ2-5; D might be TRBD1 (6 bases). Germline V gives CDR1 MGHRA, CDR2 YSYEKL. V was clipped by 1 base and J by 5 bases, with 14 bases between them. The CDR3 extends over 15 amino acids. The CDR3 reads CASSQGNRVGETQYF. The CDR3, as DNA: TGCGCCAGCAGCCAAGGGAACAGGGTAGGCGAGACCCAGTACTTC.

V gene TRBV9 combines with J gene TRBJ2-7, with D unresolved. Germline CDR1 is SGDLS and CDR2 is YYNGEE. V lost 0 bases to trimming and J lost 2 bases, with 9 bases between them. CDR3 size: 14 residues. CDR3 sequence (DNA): TGTGCCAGCAGCGTAGCTGAGTCCGCCTACGAGCAGTACTTC. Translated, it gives CASSVAESAYEQYF.

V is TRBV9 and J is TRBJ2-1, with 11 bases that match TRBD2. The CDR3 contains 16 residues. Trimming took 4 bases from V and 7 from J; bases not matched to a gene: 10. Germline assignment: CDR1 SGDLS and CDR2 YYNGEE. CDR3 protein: CASSRTSGSRVNEQFF. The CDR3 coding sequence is TGTGCCAGCAGCCGAACTAGCGGGAGCCGGGTGAATGAGCAGTTCTTC.